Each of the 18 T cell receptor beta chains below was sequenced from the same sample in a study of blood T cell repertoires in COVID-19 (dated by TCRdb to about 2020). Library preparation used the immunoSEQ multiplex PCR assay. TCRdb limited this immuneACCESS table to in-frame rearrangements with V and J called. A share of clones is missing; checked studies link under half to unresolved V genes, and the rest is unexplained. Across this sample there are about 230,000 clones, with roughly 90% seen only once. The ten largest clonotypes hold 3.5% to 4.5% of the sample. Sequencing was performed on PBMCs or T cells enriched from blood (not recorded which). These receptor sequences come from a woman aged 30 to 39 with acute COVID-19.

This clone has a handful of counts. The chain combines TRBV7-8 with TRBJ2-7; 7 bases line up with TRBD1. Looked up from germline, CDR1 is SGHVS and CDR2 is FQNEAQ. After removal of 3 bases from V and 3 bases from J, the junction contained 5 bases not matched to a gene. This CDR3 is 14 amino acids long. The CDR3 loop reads CASSLTGRNYEQYF. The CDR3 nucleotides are TGTGCCAGCAGCTTGACAGGGCGGAACTACGAGCAGTACTTC.

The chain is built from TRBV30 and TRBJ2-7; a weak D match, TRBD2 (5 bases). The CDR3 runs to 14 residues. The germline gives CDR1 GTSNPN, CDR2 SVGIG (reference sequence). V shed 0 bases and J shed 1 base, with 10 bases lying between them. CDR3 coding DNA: TGTGCCTGGAGTGTAAGTGGCGGGTCCTACGAGCAGTACTTC. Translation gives CAWSVSGGSYEQYF.

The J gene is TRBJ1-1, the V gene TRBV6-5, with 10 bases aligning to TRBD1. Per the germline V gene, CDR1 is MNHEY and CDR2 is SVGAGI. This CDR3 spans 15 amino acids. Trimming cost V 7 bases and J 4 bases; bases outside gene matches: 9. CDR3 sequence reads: CASTLTGGAGTEAFF. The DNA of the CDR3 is TGTGCCAGCACCCTGACAGGGGGCGCGGGCACTGAAGCTTTCTTT.

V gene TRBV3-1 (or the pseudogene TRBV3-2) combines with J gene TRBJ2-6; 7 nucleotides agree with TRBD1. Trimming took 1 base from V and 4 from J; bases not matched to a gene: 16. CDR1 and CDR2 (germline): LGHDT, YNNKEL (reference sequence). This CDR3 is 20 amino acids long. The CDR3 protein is CASSQGLWRQTGRGANVLTF. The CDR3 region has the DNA TGTGCCAGCAGCCAAGGTCTATGGCGTCAGACAGGGCGCGGGGCCAACGTCCTGACTTTC.

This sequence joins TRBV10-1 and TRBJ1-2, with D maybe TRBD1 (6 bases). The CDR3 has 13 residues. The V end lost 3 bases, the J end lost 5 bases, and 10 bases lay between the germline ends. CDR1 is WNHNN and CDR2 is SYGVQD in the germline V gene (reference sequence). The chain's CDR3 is CASSEGQSYGYTF. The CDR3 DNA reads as TGCGCCAGCAGTGAAGGACAGTCTTATGGCTACACCTTC.

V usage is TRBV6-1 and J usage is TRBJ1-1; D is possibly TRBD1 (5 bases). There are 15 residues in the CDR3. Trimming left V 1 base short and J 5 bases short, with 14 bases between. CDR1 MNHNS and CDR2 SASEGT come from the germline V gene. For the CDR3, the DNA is TGTGCCAGCAGTGAAGGGATACCAGGGCAAACTGAAGCTTTCTTT. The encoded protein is CASSEGIPGQTEAFF.

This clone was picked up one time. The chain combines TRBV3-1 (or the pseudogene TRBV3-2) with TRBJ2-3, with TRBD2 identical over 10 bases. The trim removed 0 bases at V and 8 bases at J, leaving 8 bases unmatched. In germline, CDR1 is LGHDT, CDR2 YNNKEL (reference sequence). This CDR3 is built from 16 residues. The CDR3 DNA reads TGTGCCAGCAGCCAAGATTGGGCTAGCGGGGGAGTTACGCAGTATTTT. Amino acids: CASSQDWASGGVTQYF.

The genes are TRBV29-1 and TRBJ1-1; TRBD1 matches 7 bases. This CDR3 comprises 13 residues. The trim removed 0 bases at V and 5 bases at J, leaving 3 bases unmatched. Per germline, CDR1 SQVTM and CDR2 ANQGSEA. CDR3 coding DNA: TGCAGCGTTGAAGACAGGGGGTTGACTGAAGCTTTCTTT. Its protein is CSVEDRGLTEAFF. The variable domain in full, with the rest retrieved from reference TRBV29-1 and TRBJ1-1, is SAVISQKPSRDICQRGTSLTIQCQVDSQVTMMFWYRQQPGQSLTLIATANQGSEATYESGFVIDKFPISRPNLTFSTLTVSNMSPEDSSIYLCSVEDRGLTEAFFGQGTRLTVV.

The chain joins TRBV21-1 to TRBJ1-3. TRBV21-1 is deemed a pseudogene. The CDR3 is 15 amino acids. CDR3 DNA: TGTGCCAGCAGCAAAGTGGAGGTCTCGGGAAACACCATATATTTT. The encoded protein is CASSKVEVSGNTIYF.

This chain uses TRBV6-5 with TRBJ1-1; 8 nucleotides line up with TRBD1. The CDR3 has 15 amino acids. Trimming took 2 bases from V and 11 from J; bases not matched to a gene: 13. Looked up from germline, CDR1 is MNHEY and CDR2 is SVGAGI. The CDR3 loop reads CASSYTTDRVLGAFF. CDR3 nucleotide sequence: TGTGCCAGCAGTTACACAACGGACAGGGTCCTGGGGGCTTTCTTT.

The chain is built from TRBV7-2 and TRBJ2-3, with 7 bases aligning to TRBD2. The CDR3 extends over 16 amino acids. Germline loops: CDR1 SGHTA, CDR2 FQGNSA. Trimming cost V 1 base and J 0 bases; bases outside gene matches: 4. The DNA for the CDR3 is TGTGCCAGCAGCTTAGATGCGGGGGTTAGCACAGATACGCAGTATTTT. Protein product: CASSLDAGVSTDTQYF.

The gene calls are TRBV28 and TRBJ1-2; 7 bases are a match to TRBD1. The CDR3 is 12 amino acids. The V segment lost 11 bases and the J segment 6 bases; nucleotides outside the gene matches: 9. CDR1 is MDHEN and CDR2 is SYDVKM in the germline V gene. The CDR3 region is CAVQGDKDGYTF. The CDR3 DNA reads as TGTGCCGTCCAGGGGGATAAGGATGGCTACACCTTC.

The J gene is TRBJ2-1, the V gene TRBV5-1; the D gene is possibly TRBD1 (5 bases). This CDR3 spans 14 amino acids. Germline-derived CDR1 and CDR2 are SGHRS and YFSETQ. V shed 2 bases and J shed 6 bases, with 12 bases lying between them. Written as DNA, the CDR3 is TGCGCCAGCAGCTTTGGGGCCGACAGCAATGAGCAGTTCTTC. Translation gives CASSFGADSNEQFF.

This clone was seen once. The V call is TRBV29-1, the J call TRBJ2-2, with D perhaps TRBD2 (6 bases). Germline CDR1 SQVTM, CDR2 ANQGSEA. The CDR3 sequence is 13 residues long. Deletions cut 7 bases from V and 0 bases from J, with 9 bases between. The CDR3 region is CSGGLSNTGELFF. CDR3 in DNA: TGCAGCGGGGGACTGTCGAACACCGGGGAGCTGTTTTTT.

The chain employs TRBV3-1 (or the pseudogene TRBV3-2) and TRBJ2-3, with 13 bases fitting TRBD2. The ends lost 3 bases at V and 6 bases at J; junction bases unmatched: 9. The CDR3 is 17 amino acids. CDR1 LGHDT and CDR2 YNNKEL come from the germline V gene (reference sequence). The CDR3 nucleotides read TGTGCCAGCAGCCACGAACTAGCGGGGGGGCCGATTGATACGCAGTATTTT. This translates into CASSHELAGGPIDTQYF.

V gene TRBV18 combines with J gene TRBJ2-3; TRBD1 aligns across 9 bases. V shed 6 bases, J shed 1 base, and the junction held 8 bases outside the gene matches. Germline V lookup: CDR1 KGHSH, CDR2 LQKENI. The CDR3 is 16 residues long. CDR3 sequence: CASSPGRDRGTDTQYF. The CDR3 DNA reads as TGTGCCAGCTCCCCGGGCCGGGACAGGGGCACAGATACGCAGTATTTT.

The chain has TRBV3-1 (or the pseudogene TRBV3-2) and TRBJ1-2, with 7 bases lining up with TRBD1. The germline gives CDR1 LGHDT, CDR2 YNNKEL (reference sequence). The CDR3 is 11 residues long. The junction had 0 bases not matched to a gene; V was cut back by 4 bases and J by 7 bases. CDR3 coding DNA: TGTGCCAGCAGCCGACAGGGTGGCTACACCTTC. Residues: CASSRQGGYTF.

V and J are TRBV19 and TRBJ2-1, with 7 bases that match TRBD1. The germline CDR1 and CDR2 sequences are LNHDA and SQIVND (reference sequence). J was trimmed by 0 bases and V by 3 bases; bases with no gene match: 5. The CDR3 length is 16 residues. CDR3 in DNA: TGTGCCAGTAGTATCCGGACAGGAGGCTCCTACAATGAGCAGTTCTTC. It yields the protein CASSIRTGGSYNEQFF.